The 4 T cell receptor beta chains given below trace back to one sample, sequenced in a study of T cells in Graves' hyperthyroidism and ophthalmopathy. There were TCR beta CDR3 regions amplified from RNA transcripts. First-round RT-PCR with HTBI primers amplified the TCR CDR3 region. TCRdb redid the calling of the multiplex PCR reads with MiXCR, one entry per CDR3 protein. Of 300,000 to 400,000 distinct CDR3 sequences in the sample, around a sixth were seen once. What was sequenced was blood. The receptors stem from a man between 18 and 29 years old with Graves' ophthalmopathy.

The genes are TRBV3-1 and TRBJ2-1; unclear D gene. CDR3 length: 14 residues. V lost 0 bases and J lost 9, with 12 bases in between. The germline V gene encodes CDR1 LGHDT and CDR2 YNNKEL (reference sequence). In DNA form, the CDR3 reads TGTGCCAGCAGCCAAGATCATCCCTTGGGTGAGCAGTTCTTC. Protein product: CASSQDHPLGEQFF.

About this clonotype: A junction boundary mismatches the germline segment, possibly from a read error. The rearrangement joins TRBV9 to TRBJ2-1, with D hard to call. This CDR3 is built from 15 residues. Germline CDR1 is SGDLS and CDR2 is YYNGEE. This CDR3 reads CASGVDGRTYNEQFF. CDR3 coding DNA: TGTGCCAGCGGCGTAGACGGGCGAACTTACAATGAGCAGTTCTTC.

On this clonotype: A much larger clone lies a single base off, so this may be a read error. For the CDR3, the DNA is TGTGCCACCAGCAAAGAACAGGACAGGAACACTGAAGCTTTCTTT. It specifies CATSKEQDRNTEAFF. The rearrangement links TRBV15 to TRBJ1-1, with TRBD1 as a possible D gene (6 bases). The CDR3 runs 15 residues. V shed 4 bases and J shed 1 base, with 13 bases lying between them. Germline CDR1 LNHNV, CDR2 YYDKDF (reference sequence).

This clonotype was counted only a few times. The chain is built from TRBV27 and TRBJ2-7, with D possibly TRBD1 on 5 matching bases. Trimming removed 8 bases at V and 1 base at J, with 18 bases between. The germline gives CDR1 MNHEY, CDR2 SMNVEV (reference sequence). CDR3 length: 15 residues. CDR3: CASERQGYPSYEQYF. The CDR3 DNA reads TGTGCCAGCGAGAGGCAGGGATACCCTTCCTACGAGCAGTACTTC.